A selection of T cell receptor beta chains follows, all from one sample in a study of blood T cell repertoires in COVID-19. The data were produced by immunoSEQ multiplex PCR, yet TCRdb's version contains in-frame clones alone and is incomplete. Among some 140,000 clones listed, approximately 80% were seen once. The sample was peripheral blood. The receptors derive from a man between 60 and 70 years old who had recovered from COVID-19. The CDR3 runs from the conserved cysteine through the conserved F or W. The D gene is left open where the match is weak. The listing skips clone size in some rows; elsewhere it reads once, few, many or a size class.

D: NA; V: TRBV5-1; J: TRBJ2-6; size: NA; DNA: TGCGCCAGCCAGGTAGAGGGGAGGTCTGGGGCCAACGTCCTGACTTTC; CDR3: CASQVEGRSGANVLTF
D: TRBD1; V: TRBV9; J: TRBJ1-2; size: NA; DNA: TGTGCCAGCGAAGGAGGGACAGGGCTTGGATATGGCTACACCTTC; CDR3: CASEGGTGLGYGYTF
D: NA; V: TRBV12-5; J: TRBJ2-2; size: few; DNA: TGTGCTAGTGGTTTGGTCGCTGGAGACACCGGGGAGCTGTTTTTT; CDR3: CASGLVAGDTGELFF
D: TRBD1; V: TRBV4-3; J: TRBJ1-2; size: few; DNA: TGCGCCAGCAGCCAAAACGACCCCGGGACAGGGACTGGCTACACCTTC; CDR3: CASSQNDPGTGTGYTF
D: TRBD1; V: TRBV6-5; J: TRBJ1-5; size: NA; DNA: TGTGCCAGCAGTTGGTCCGGGACAGACCCAAGGCCCCAGCATTTT; CDR3: CASSWSGTDPRPQHF
D: TRBD2; V: TRBV2; J: TRBJ2-3; size: few; DNA: TGTGCCAGCACCCCGGGACTAGCGGGGGGCCCAGATACGCAGTATTTT; CDR3: CASTPGLAGGPDTQYF
D: TRBD1; V: TRBV20-1; J: TRBJ2-5; size: NA; DNA: TGCAGTGCTAGTGGGGGACAGGGGCTACTCCAAGAGACCCAGTACTTC; CDR3: CSASGGQGLLQETQYF
D: TRBD2; V: TRBV2; J: TRBJ2-7; size: NA; DNA: TGTGCCAGCAGTGCCTCCCTCGGACTAGCGGGAGATGGCGAGCAGTACTTC; CDR3: CASSASLGLAGDGEQYF
D: NA; V: TRBV9; J: TRBJ2-7; size: NA; DNA: TGTGCCAGCAGCGTAAACTTAGCGGCCTACGAGCAGTACTTC; CDR3: CASSVNLAAYEQYF
D: NA; V: TRBV6-5; J: TRBJ2-3; size: NA; DNA: TGTGCCAGCAGTTTCAACAGGTTGGGCACCACAGATACGCAGTATTTT; CDR3: CASSFNRLGTTDTQYF
D: NA; V: TRBV5-1; J: TRBJ1-1; size: NA; DNA: TGCGCCAGCAGCATCCAGACAGAAAACACTGAAGCTTTCTTT; CDR3: CASSIQTENTEAFF
D: NA; V: TRBV19; J: TRBJ2-7; size: NA; DNA: TGTGCCAGTAGTCAAGGGGGTGAGCAGTACTTC; CDR3: CASSQGGEQYF
D: NA; V: TRBV18; J: TRBJ1-6; size: NA; DNA: TGTGCCAGCTCGACAGGCATCTATAATTCACCCCTCCACTTT; CDR3: CASSTGIYNSPLHF
D: TRBD2; V: TRBV3-1/TRBV3-2; J: TRBJ2-1; size: NA; DNA: TGTGCCAGCAAGGCTAGCGGGGATAATGAGCAGTTCTTC; CDR3: CASKASGDNEQFF
D: TRBD2; V: TRBV27; J: TRBJ2-7; size: NA; DNA: TGTGCCAGCAGTTCCTCGGGGGGCTACGAGCAGTACTTC; CDR3: CASSSSGGYEQYF
D: NA; V: TRBV6-4; J: TRBJ2-6; size: NA; DNA: TGTGCCAGCAGAATCGCGGCGGATGGGGCCAACGTCCTGACTTTC; CDR3: CASRIAADGANVLTF
D: NA; V: TRBV5-1; J: TRBJ2-1; size: NA; DNA: TGCGCCAGCAGCTTGGGGGGGCTATTAACCTACAATGAGCAGTTCTTC; CDR3: CASSLGGLLTYNEQFF
D: TRBD2; V: TRBV6-5; J: TRBJ2-3; size: few; DNA: TGTGCCAGCAGTTACGCGGGAGGGCCCCCAGATACGCAGTATTTT; CDR3: CASSYAGGPPDTQYF
D: NA; V: TRBV5-1; J: TRBJ1-2; size: NA; DNA: TGCGCCAGCAGCGTGGACAGTAACTATGGCTACACCTTC; CDR3: CASSVDSNYGYTF
D: TRBD2; V: TRBV4-2; J: TRBJ2-3; size: NA; DNA: TGTGCCAGCAGCCAAGCCGGGACTAGCAAGGTGGCCACAGATACGCAGTATTTT; CDR3: CASSQAGTSKVATDTQYF
D: TRBD1; V: TRBV7-2; J: TRBJ1-3; size: NA; DNA: TGTGCCAGCAGCCCACAGACAGGGAGTGGAAACACCATATATTTT; CDR3: CASSPQTGSGNTIYF
D: TRBD1; V: TRBV19; J: TRBJ2-3; size: NA; DNA: TGTGCCAGTAGTCTCGGGACAGGGGGAAGCACAGATACGCAGTATTTT; CDR3: CASSLGTGGSTDTQYF
D: NA; V: TRBV6-5; J: TRBJ1-2; size: NA; DNA: TGTGCCAGCAGTTCCCCACGGCGGCTGGGCTACACCTTC; CDR3: CASSSPRRLGYTF
D: NA; V: TRBV10-3; J: TRBJ1-1; size: NA; DNA: TGTGCCATCAGTGAGTCAATAACACCAATTGAAGCTTTCTTT; CDR3: CAISESITPIEAFF
D: NA; V: TRBV28; J: TRBJ1-4; size: NA; DNA: TGTGCCAGCGTCGGGACATCTCTCGAAAAACTGTTTTTT; CDR3: CASVGTSLEKLFF
D: TRBD2; V: TRBV7-2; J: TRBJ2-7; size: few; DNA: TGTGCCAGCAGCTTAGAAACTAGCGGGAGTCCCCACGAGCAGTACTTC; CDR3: CASSLETSGSPHEQYF
D: NA; V: TRBV19; J: TRBJ1-5; size: NA; DNA: TGTGCCAGTAGTATCAATCAGGGCTTTCAGCCCCAGCATTTT; CDR3: CASSINQGFQPQHF
D: TRBD2; V: TRBV7-2; J: TRBJ2-1; size: NA; DNA: TGTGCCAGCAGCTTACGGATCCTGGGACTATCCTACAATGAGCAGTTCTTC; CDR3: CASSLRILGLSYNEQFF
D: NA; V: TRBV5-1; J: TRBJ1-1; size: NA; DNA: TGCGCCAGCAGGTCTCAAGGGGCGAACACTGAAGCTTTCTTT; CDR3: CASRSQGANTEAFF
D: NA; V: TRBV27; J: TRBJ1-6; size: NA; DNA: TGTGCCAGCAGTTTTAGGGGGAGTAATTCACCCCTCCACTTT; CDR3: CASSFRGSNSPLHF
D: NA; V: TRBV5-4; J: TRBJ2-6; size: NA; DNA: TGTGCCAGCAGCTCCCCGGGGGCCAACGTCCTGACTTTC; CDR3: CASSSPGANVLTF
D: TRBD1; V: TRBV2; J: TRBJ2-7; size: NA; DNA: TGTGCCAGCAGCCCCCTCGGACAGGGTGGCGAGCAGTACTTC; CDR3: CASSPLGQGGEQYF
D: NA; V: TRBV4-2; J: TRBJ1-2; size: few; DNA: TGTGCCAGCAGCCAAGAGCAGCAAAGGGGCGTTGGCTACACCTTC; CDR3: CASSQEQQRGVGYTF
D: TRBD1; V: TRBV7-2; J: TRBJ2-7; size: NA; DNA: TGTGCCAGCAGCCCGGGACAGGGCTACGAGCAGTACTTC; CDR3: CASSPGQGYEQYF
D: NA; V: TRBV10-2; J: TRBJ1-1; size: few; DNA: TGCGCCAGCAGTGACGGGGGAGGAGCTTTCTTT; CDR3: CASSDGGGAFF
D: NA; V: TRBV28; J: TRBJ2-7; size: few; DNA: TGTGCCAGCAGTCTTCTGCCCAGATCCTACGAGCAGTACTTC; CDR3: CASSLLPRSYEQYF
D: TRBD1; V: TRBV24-1; J: TRBJ2-3; size: once; DNA: TGTGCCACCAGTGATCCGGGACAGGACTCTGGGGGTACGCAGTATTTT; CDR3: CATSDPGQDSGGTQYF
D: NA; V: TRBV5-1; J: TRBJ1-1; size: NA; DNA: TGCGCCAGCAGCGTTGACGGGTTGAACACTGAAGCTTTCTTT; CDR3: CASSVDGLNTEAFF
D: TRBD2; V: TRBV9; J: TRBJ2-1; size: few; DNA: TGTGCCAGCAGCGTCAGCGGGGTCAATGAGCAGTTCTTC; CDR3: CASSVSGVNEQFF
D: NA; V: TRBV6-4; J: TRBJ2-1; size: NA; DNA: TGTGCCAGCAGTGAGGGCAGCTACAATGAGCAGTTCTTC; CDR3: CASSEGSYNEQFF
D: TRBD1; V: TRBV10-2; J: TRBJ2-7; size: NA; DNA: TGCGCCAGCACAATGGCAGGGGGCGGCCACGAGCAGTACTTC; CDR3: CASTMAGGGHEQYF
D: NA; V: TRBV10-3; J: TRBJ2-3; size: NA; DNA: TGTGCCATCAGTGAGGGGGCGGATACGCAGTATTTT; CDR3: CAISEGADTQYF